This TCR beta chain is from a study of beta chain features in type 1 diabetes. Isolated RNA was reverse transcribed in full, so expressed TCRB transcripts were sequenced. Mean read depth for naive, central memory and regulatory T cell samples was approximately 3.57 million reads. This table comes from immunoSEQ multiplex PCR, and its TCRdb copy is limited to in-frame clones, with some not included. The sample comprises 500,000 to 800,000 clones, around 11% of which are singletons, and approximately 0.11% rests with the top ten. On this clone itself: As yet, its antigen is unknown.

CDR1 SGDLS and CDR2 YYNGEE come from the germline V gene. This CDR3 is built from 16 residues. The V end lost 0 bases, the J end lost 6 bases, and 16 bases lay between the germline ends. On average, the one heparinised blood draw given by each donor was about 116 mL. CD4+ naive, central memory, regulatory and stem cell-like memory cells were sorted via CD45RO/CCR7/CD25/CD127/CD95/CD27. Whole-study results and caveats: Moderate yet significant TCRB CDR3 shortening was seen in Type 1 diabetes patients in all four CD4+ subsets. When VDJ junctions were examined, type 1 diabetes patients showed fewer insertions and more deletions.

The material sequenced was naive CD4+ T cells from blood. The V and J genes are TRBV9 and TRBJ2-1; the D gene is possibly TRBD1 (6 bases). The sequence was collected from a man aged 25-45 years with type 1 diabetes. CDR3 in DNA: TGTGCCAGCAGCGTAGAGGGGGTGCGCAAACCCAATGAGCAGTTCTTC. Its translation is CASSVEGVRKPNEQFF.